Following are 16 T cell receptor beta chains from one sample sequenced in a study of control samples from healthy donors and cancer patients. The data were produced by immunoSEQ multiplex PCR, yet TCRdb's version contains in-frame clones alone and is incomplete. The top ten clones hold under 20% of a sample with approximately 94,000 clones, roughly 87% of them seen once. Sequenced sample: blood. Receptors originate from a woman between 50 and 59 years old in good health.

The chain is built from TRBV5-1 and TRBJ2-3; D unclear. The germline V gene encodes CDR1 SGHRS and CDR2 YFSETQ. The V and J ends lost 3 bases and 2 bases respectively, with 13 bases between them. The CDR3 extends over 15 amino acids. The CDR3 here is CASSSLGGNTDTQYF. CDR3 nucleotides: TGCGCCAGCAGCTCCCTTGGCGGAAACACAGATACGCAGTATTTT.

The gene calls are TRBV5-1 and TRBJ2-2; D is unresolved. This CDR3 comprises 15 residues. Germline V gene data show CDR1 as SGHRS and CDR2 as YFSETQ. Trimming cost V 0 bases and J 3 bases, with 9 bases left between them. CDR3 coding DNA: TGCGCCAGCAGCTTGGACGGCAGACACACCGGGGAGCTGTTTTTT. This sequence encodes CASSLDGRHTGELFF.

J is TRBJ2-1 and V is TRBV3-1 (or the pseudogene TRBV3-2), with TRBD1 matching 10 bases. Losses at the gene ends were 0 bases for V and 0 bases for J; bases not matched to a gene: 11. Germline V gene lookup returns CDR1 LGHDT and CDR2 YNNKEL (reference sequence). CDR3 size: 20 residues. This chain's CDR3 is CASSQDNDRGQTYSYNEQFF. CDR3 bases: TGTGCCAGCAGCCAAGATAACGACAGGGGGCAAACATACTCCTACAATGAGCAGTTCTTC.

The chain links TRBV2 to TRBJ1-4; D gene ambiguous. V lost 10 bases, J lost 0 bases, and 12 bases lay in between. Germline CDR1 is SNHLY and CDR2 is FYNNEI. The CDR3 loop spans 14 amino acids. CDR3 protein: CATRMWTTNEKLFF. The CDR3 region has the DNA TGTGCCACCCGGATGTGGACAACTAATGAAAAACTGTTTTTT.

This clone was recorded once. The rearrangement joins TRBV7-8 to TRBJ2-7, with D unresolved. Trimming took 2 bases from V and 4 from J, leaving 9 bases between them. The germline CDR1 and CDR2 sequences are SGHVS and FQNEAQ. This CDR3 region has 13 residues. The CDR3 DNA sequence: TGTGCCAGCAGCTTACATACTAATTACGAGCAGTACGTC. Its protein is CASSLHTNYEQYV.

The CDR3 DNA reads TGTGCCAGCAAACTAAGCGGGGTCGAGACCCAGTACTTC. This gives the protein CASKLSGVETQYF. V usage is TRBV28 and J usage is TRBJ2-5; 7 nucleotides line up with TRBD2. Trimming at V came to 7 bases and at J to 5 bases, leaving 7 bases not matched to a gene. The CDR3 covers 13 residues. Germline V gene lookup returns CDR1 MDHEN and CDR2 SYDVKM.

The gene calls are TRBV6-5 and TRBJ2-7, with D perhaps being TRBD1 or TRBD2 (5 bases each). The germline V gene has CDR1 MNHEY and CDR2 SVGAGI. This CDR3 region has 13 residues. V was cut by 11 bases and J by 3 bases, with 17 bases left in between. CDR3 sequence: CAGNRDRYYEQYV. In DNA form, the CDR3 reads TGTGCCGGCAACCGGGACCGGTACTACGAGCAGTACGTC.

The chain recombines TRBV6-2 or TRBV6-3 with TRBJ2-5; TRBD2 matches at 7 bases. Germline V gene sequence: CDR1 MNHEY, CDR2 SVGEGT. The V and J ends lost 4 bases and 4 bases, in that order; junction bases with no gene match: 9. This CDR3 contains 15 residues. The CDR3 sequence is CASSSGGRDVETQYF. In DNA, the CDR3 is TGTGCCAGCAGTTCTGGCGGGAGAGATGTAGAGACCCAGTACTTC.

The V gene is TRBV2, the J gene TRBJ2-7, with a weak D call TRBD2 (7 bases). The CDR3 has 14 amino acids. Germline CDR1 reads SNHLY; CDR2 reads FYNNEI. The V end was cut by 8 bases, the J end by 5 bases, with 19 bases between. The CDR3 sequence: CASRFVGGGDEQYV. The CDR3 nucleotides read TGTGCCAGCCGCTTCGTAGGGGGGGGCGACGAGCAGTACGTC.

This chain uses TRBV19 with TRBJ1-2, with a tentative D call TRBD1 (5 bases). Germline CDR1 and CDR2: LNHDA and SQIVND (reference sequence). The CDR3 consists of 13 residues. V was cut by 1 base and J by 6 bases, with 9 bases left in between. CDR3 loop: CASSIGRVDGYTF. CDR3 nucleotides: TGTGCCAGTAGTATAGGCAGGGTGGATGGCTACACCTTC.

The chain links TRBV5-4 to TRBJ2-1; D gene unclear. V gave up 4 bases and J gave up 2 bases, with 16 bases separating them. Germline assignment: CDR1 SGHNT and CDR2 YYREEE (reference sequence). The length of the CDR3 is 16 residues. The chain's CDR3 is CASSVGSNGPYNEQFF. The CDR3 DNA sequence: TGTGCCAGCAGCGTGGGAAGTAACGGACCCTACAATGAGCAGTTCTTC.

The chain carries TRBV2 and TRBJ2-1; 9 nucleotides line up with TRBD1. The germline V gene encodes CDR1 SNHLY and CDR2 FYNNEI. This CDR3 region has 14 residues. The ends lost 6 bases at V and 8 bases at J; junction bases unmatched: 8. CDR3 sequence (DNA): TGTGCCAGCAGCGGACAGGGGCCTAGATATGAGCAGTTCTTC. It specifies CASSGQGPRYEQFF.

This clone came up once. V gene TRBV9 combines with J gene TRBJ2-5, with 8 positions matching TRBD2. The V gene's germline CDR1 is SGDLS and CDR2 YYNGEE. The V and J ends lost 4 bases and 2 bases, in that order; junction bases with no gene match: 4. This CDR3 contains 14 residues. CDR3 protein: CASSRGGSQETQYF. CDR3 DNA: TGTGCCAGCAGCCGCGGGGGGTCACAAGAGACCCAGTACTTC.

The chain carries TRBV19 and TRBJ2-1; D gene uncertain. Germline V gene data show CDR1 as LNHDA and CDR2 as SQIVND (reference sequence). Trimming removed 6 bases from V and 1 base from J, with 7 bases in between. The CDR3 is made up of 13 amino acids. The CDR3 sequence: CASSPWSYNEQFF. CDR3 in DNA: TGTGCCAGTAGCCCGTGGTCCTACAATGAGCAGTTCTTC. Filled out from reference TRBV19 and TRBJ2-1, the complete variable domain reads DGGITQSPKYLFRKEGQNVTLSCEQNLNHDAMYWYRQDPGQGLRLIYYSQIVNDFQKGDIAEGYSVSREKKESFPLTVTSAQKNPTAFYLCASSPWSYNEQFFGPGTRLTVL.

V usage is TRBV4-2 and J usage is TRBJ2-3; 9 nucleotides line up with TRBD2. Germline V gene sequence: CDR1 LGHNA, CDR2 YNFKEQ. Trimming at V came to 4 bases and at J to 3 bases, leaving 2 bases not matched to a gene. The CDR3 loop spans 14 amino acids. The CDR3 sequence: CASSPSGVTDTQYF. As DNA, the CDR3 is TGTGCCAGCAGCCCTAGCGGGGTAACAGATACGCAGTATTTT.

V gene TRBV19 combines with J gene TRBJ2-1; 7 nucleotides align to TRBD2. CDR3 size: 14 residues. Unmatched junction bases numbered 10, after V lost 7 bases and J lost 7 bases. CDR1 is LNHDA, CDR2 SQIVND, per germline (reference sequence). The CDR3 DNA reads TGTGCCAGTACCCCAGGGTTGCGGGAGAATGAGCAGTTCTTC. Its translation is CASTPGLRENEQFF.